The subject of this entry is one T cell receptor beta chain. Assay: immunoSEQ multiplex PCR; the TCRdb copy retains only in-frame clones and omits some. The table has roughly 180,000 clones, 85% to 90% seen once. The sample belongs to a study of blood T cell repertoires in COVID-19. Overall study context: The origin of the acute and convalescent COVID-19 samples was the United States, Italy and Spain. PBMCs, B-cell-depleted T cells, or T cells provided the cDNA or gDNA that made up the material.

From germline, CDR1 is LNHDA and CDR2 SQIVND (reference sequence). Germline trimming cut 3 bases from V and 4 bases from J; bases unmatched to any gene: 4. This CDR3 region has 15 residues. The clonotype comes from a woman in her twenties or thirties with active or convalescent COVID-19. Sequences were obtained from peripheral blood. This rearrangement joins TRBV19 to TRBJ2-1, with 9 nucleotides matching TRBD1. The CDR3 region has the DNA TGTGCCAGTAGTATCTCCGGGACAGGGTACAATGAGCAGTTCTTC. Its protein is CASSISGTGYNEQFF. The variable domain in full, completed from reference TRBV19 and TRBJ2-1, reads DGGITQSPKYLFRKEGQNVTLSCEQNLNHDAMYWYRQDPGQGLRLIYYSQIVNDFQKGDIAEGYSVSREKKESFPLTVTSAQKNPTAFYLCASSISGTGYNEQFFGPGTRLTVL.